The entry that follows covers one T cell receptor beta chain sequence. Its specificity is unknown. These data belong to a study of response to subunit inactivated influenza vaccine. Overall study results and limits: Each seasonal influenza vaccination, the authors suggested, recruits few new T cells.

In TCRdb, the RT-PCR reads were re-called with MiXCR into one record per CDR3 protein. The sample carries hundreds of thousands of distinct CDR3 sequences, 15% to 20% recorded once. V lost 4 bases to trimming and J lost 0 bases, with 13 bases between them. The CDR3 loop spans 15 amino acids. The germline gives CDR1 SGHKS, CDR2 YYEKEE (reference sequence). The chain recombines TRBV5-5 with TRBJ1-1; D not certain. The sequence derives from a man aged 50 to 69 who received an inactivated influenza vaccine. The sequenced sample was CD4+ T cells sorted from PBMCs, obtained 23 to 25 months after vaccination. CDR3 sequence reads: CASSGSTLLNTEAFF. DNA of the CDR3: TGTGCCAGCAGCGGGTCGACTCTGCTGAACACTGAAGCTTTCTTT. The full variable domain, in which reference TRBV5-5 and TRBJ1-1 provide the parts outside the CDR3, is DAGVTQSPTHLIKTRGQQVTLRCSPISGHKSVSWYQQVLGQGPQFIFQYYEKEERGRGNFPDRFSARQFPNYSSELNVNALLLGDSALYLCASSGSTLLNTEAFFGQGTRLTVV.